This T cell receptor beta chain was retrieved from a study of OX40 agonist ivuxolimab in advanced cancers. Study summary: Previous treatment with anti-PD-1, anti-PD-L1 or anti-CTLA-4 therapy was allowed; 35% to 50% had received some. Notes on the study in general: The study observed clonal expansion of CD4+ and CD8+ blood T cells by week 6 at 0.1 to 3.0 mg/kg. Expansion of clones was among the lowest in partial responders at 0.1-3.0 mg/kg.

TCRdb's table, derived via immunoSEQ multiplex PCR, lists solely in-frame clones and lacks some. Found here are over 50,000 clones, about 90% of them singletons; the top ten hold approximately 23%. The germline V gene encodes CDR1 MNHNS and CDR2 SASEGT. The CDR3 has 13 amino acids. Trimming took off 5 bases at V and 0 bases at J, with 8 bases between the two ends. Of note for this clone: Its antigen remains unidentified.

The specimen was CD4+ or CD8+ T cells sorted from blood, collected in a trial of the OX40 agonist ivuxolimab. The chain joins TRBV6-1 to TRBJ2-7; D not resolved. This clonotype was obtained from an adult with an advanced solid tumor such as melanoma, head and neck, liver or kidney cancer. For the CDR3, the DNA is TGTGCCAGCAGTTTCTCCGTCTCCTACGAGCAGTACTTC. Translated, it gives CASSFSVSYEQYF.